This T cell receptor (beta chain) was identified during a study of tumor-infiltrating lymphocytes in localized non-small cell lung cancer. Germline V gene sequence: CDR1 SGHTA, CDR2 FQGTGA. The CDR3 length is 15 residues. V was clipped by 5 bases and J by 6 bases, with 19 bases between them. Study-wide results and limits: TCR sequencing covered a subset of patients with enough tissue. Compared with uninvolved lung, tumors showed higher T cell infiltration by TCRbeta sequencing.

Sample share makes this clone large (0.1 to 1%). Its target is unknown. Data came from immunoSEQ multiplex PCR; TCRdb stores just in-frame clones and leaves some out. This table holds fewer than 15,000 clones, over 80% found once. The sequenced sample consisted of uninvolved lung tissue not adjacent to the tumor. The chain recombines TRBV7-3 with TRBJ1-2, with D possibly being TRBD1 (6 bases). The receptor was derived from a human donor with non-small cell lung cancer. The CDR3 here is CASSPSGQLRDGYTF. In DNA form, the CDR3 reads TGTGCCAGCAGCCCCTCCGGACAGTTGAGGGATGGCTACACCTTC.